This passage covers 31 T cell receptor beta chains from one sample sequenced in a study of siplizumab effects on memory and regulatory T cells. The table came from immunoSEQ multiplex PCR; TCRdb's copy has only in-frame clones and leaves some out. The sample contains under 95,000 clones, 90% to 95% of which appear only once. The sequencing sample was made of non-Treg CD4+ T cells sorted from blood. These TCRs come from a human donor in good health.

The CDR3 region has the DNA TGTGCCTGGAGTAAAGCGGGGATTAAAAATGAGCAGTTCTTC. Its translation is CAWSKAGIKNEQFF. The chain is built from TRBV30 and TRBJ2-1, with TRBD2 identical over 7 bases. V shed 2 bases, J shed 7 bases, and the junction held 8 bases outside the gene matches. The germline gives CDR1 GTSNPN, CDR2 SVGIG (reference sequence). CDR3 size: 14 residues.

The gene calls are TRBV25-1 and TRBJ1-2; D may be TRBD1 (5 bases). There are 13 residues in the CDR3. Deletions cut 4 bases from V and 2 bases from J, with 8 bases between. Germline CDR1 and CDR2: MGHDK and SYGVNS. CDR3 sequence: CASSVGPNYGYTF. CDR3 nucleotides: TGTGCCAGCAGTGTGGGACCGAACTATGGCTACACCTTC.

The chain recombines TRBV12-5 with TRBJ1-1; TRBD1 matches at 9 bases. Germline CDR1 is LGHNT and CDR2 is FRNRAP. The V gene end was trimmed by 3 bases and the J gene end by 1 base; junction bases not matched to a gene: 6. CDR3 length: 16 residues. The CDR3 DNA sequence: TGTGCTAGTGGTTTAAGGGGGACAGGGAAGAACACTGAAGCTTTCTTT. Encoded protein: CASGLRGTGKNTEAFF.

This rearrangement joins TRBV25-1 to TRBJ1-4; D perhaps matches TRBD1 (5 bases). Germline V gene lookup returns CDR1 MGHDK and CDR2 SYGVNS. Deletions cut 6 bases from V and 4 bases from J, with 18 bases between. The CDR3 length is 16 residues. Written as DNA, the CDR3 is TGTGCCAGCAGCACCCCTAAAGGGACCGTTAATGAAAAACTGTTTTTT. Its protein product is CASSTPKGTVNEKLFF.

The chain employs TRBV9 and TRBJ1-2, with 12 bases fitting TRBD1. The CDR3 is 17 residues long. The germline CDR1 and CDR2 sequences are SGDLS and YYNGEE. The V gene end was trimmed by 0 bases and the J gene end by 8 bases; junction bases not matched to a gene: 11. The CDR3 DNA follows: TGTGCCAGCAGCGTAGGCTCCCGGGACAGGGGGCGCTTGGGCTACACCTTC. Its translation is CASSVGSRDRGRLGYTF. The whole variable domain, remainder taken from reference TRBV9 and TRBJ1-2, is DSGVTQTPKHLITATGQRVTLRCSPRSGDLSVYWYQQSLDQGLQFLIQYYNGEERAKGNILERFSAQQFPDLHSELNLSSLELGDSALYFCASSVGSRDRGRLGYTFGSGTRLTVV.

This chain links TRBV7-3 with TRBJ2-1; D is possibly TRBD2 (6 bases). The CDR3 loop spans 19 amino acids. Per germline, CDR1 SGHTA and CDR2 FQGTGA. V gave up 2 bases and J gave up 1 base, with 21 bases separating them. The CDR3 DNA is TGTGCCAGCAGCTTAGGCGGTGTTGGTAGAGGGAGGTCCTACAATGAGCAGTTCTTC. This sequence encodes CASSLGGVGRGRSYNEQFF.

This clone was observed a handful of times. This rearrangement joins TRBV30 to TRBJ1-2; possible D gene TRBD1, 5 bases. The CDR3 contains 15 residues. Germline V gene sequence: CDR1 GTSNPN, CDR2 SVGIG (reference sequence). The V and J ends lost 0 bases and 5 bases respectively, with 16 bases between them. The CDR3 sequence: CAWSVLRGAAYGYTF. The CDR3 nucleotides read TGTGCCTGGAGTGTACTAAGGGGCGCAGCGTATGGCTACACCTTC.

The V gene is TRBV18, the J gene TRBJ1-1; D may be TRBD1 (5 bases). Per the germline V gene, CDR1 is KGHSH and CDR2 is LQKENI. The CDR3 is 17 amino acids. The ends were cut back, 1 base at V and 5 bases at J, with 20 bases in the middle. Here the CDR3 DNA reads TGTGCCAGCTCACCACTGGGGCCGGCCCCAGGGATGACTGAAGCTTTCTTT. Translated, it gives CASSPLGPAPGMTEAFF.

The chain joins TRBV19 to TRBJ1-5; D perhaps matches TRBD1 (6 bases). This CDR3 has 14 residues. Germline V gene sequence: CDR1 LNHDA, CDR2 SQIVND (reference sequence). The V end lost 4 bases, the J end lost 3 bases, and 10 bases lay between the germline ends. DNA for the CDR3: TGTGCCAGTAGTAGCAGGGGTTTCAATCAGCCCCAGCATTTT. Residues: CASSSRGFNQPQHF.

This clone was found once. Here the CDR3 reads CASSAAGGSDTQYF. The CDR3 coding sequence is TGTGCCAGTAGTGCGGCGGGGGGCTCGGATACGCAGTATTTT. The J gene is TRBJ2-3, the V gene TRBV19, with 8 bases fitting TRBD2. The CDR3 sequence is 14 residues long. Trimming at V came to 5 bases and at J to 6 bases, leaving 7 bases not matched to a gene. In germline, CDR1 is LNHDA, CDR2 SQIVND (reference sequence).

The gene calls are TRBV11-3 and TRBJ1-4, with a tentative D call TRBD1 (5 bases). CDR1 and CDR2 from the germline V gene are SGHNT and YENEEA. CDR3 length: 17 amino acids. V was shortened by 5 bases and J by 1 base, with 17 bases between the two germline ends. The CDR3 spells CASSPQIGAVTNEKLFF. The CDR3 nucleotides are TGTGCCAGCAGCCCCCAGATTGGGGCGGTAACTAATGAAAAACTGTTTTTT.

The CDR3 loop reads CASSSFSETGFAFF. In nucleotides, the CDR3 is TGTGCCAGCAGTTCATTTAGTGAGACAGGGTTTGCGTTCTTC. The chain carries TRBV6-5 and TRBJ2-1; 7 bases map to TRBD1. The CDR3 runs 14 residues. Per germline, CDR1 MNHEY and CDR2 SVGAGI. V trimming: 4 bases; J trimming: 15 bases; junction bases outside the gene matches: 15.

This clone was counted once. CDR3 nucleotide sequence: TGTGCCAGCAGTTACCAGGGGGGTCCCTACGAGCAGTACTTC. Its protein product is CASSYQGGPYEQYF. The chain joins TRBV6-5 to TRBJ2-7; D is possibly TRBD1 (7 bases). Germline CDR1 is MNHEY and CDR2 is SVGAGI. The CDR3 sequence is 14 residues long. V gave up 2 bases and J gave up 2 bases, with 10 bases separating them.

CDR3 sequence (DNA): TGTGCCAGCGGACAGGGGGCCTATGGCTACACCTTC. Encoded protein: CASGQGAYGYTF. The V call is TRBV19, the J call TRBJ1-2, with 11 bases aligning to TRBD1. Germline CDR1 is LNHDA and CDR2 is SQIVND (reference sequence). V shed 9 bases, J shed 4 bases, and the junction held 1 base outside the gene matches. The CDR3 runs 12 residues.

The genes are TRBV21-1 and TRBJ2-1; the table calls TRBD1, which could not be checked here. TRBV21-1 is a documented pseudogene. This CDR3 comprises 17 residues. CDR3 sequence: CASSKGDGQGAPCGQFF. The CDR3 DNA reads TGTGCCAGCAGCAAAGGTGATGGACAGGGGGCCCCTTGCGGGCAGTTCTTC.

V gene TRBV14 combines with J gene TRBJ1-1; D remains unclear. CDR1 and CDR2 from the germline V gene are SGHDN and FVKESK. Trimming left V 1 base short and J 2 bases short, with 11 bases between. This CDR3 spans 15 amino acids. DNA for the CDR3: TGTGCCAGCAGCCAAGCTTTCACGGGAAACACTGAAGCTTTCTTT. Encoded protein: CASSQAFTGNTEAFF.

The rearrangement links TRBV7-2 to TRBJ2-2; D is unresolved. From germline, CDR1 is SGHTA and CDR2 FQGNSA. The V gene lost 0 bases and the J gene lost 0 bases, with 8 bases spanning the gap. The CDR3 is made up of 16 amino acids. The DNA of the CDR3 is TGTGCCAGCAGCTTAGCGGACCCCGCGAACACCGGGGAGCTGTTTTTT. Residues: CASSLADPANTGELFF.

The chain recombines TRBV20-1 with TRBJ2-5; D is unresolved. CDR3 size: 11 residues. The V and J ends lost 5 bases and 5 bases respectively, with 9 bases between them. The V gene's germline CDR1 is DFQATT and CDR2 SNEGSKA (reference sequence). CDR3 in DNA: TGCAGTGCTGTGAAGGAGGAGACCCAGTACTTC. Translating gives CSAVKEETQYF.

The chain uses TRBV2 and TRBJ1-2; 9 nucleotides agree with TRBD1. After removal of 6 bases from V and 7 bases from J, the junction contained 6 bases not matched to a gene. The CDR3 length is 13 residues. Germline lookup yields CDR1 SNHLY and CDR2 FYNNEI. The CDR3 protein is CASRQGASSGYTF. DNA for the CDR3: TGTGCCAGCAGACAGGGGGCTTCATCTGGCTACACCTTC.

The chain recombines TRBV7-9 with TRBJ1-1; 9 bases are shared with TRBD1. V was clipped by 5 bases and J by 4 bases; unmatched bases: 11. Germline CDR1 reads SEHNR; CDR2 reads FQNEAQ (reference sequence). This CDR3 is built from 16 residues. CDR3: CASSGPRDRVFTEAFF. The CDR3 nucleotides read TGTGCCAGCAGCGGGCCCCGGGACAGGGTGTTCACTGAAGCTTTCTTT.

CDR3 bases: TGTGCCTGGAATCTATCGGAGGAGGAGCAGTACTTC. Protein: CAWNLSEEEQYF. The rearrangement uses TRBV30 and TRBJ2-7; possible D gene TRBD2, 5 bases. Germline CDR1 reads GTSNPN; CDR2 reads SVGIG (reference sequence). The germline V and J ends were trimmed by 4 bases and 7 bases, with 14 bases remaining between them. The CDR3 loop spans 12 amino acids.

The chain combines TRBV6-1 with TRBJ1-5; D is unclear. Germline CDR1 and CDR2: MNHNS and SASEGT. The CDR3 extends over 13 amino acids. Trimming shortened V by 2 bases and J by 8 bases, and 10 bases separated the two germline ends. The chain's CDR3 is CASSELGWKPQHF. CDR3 DNA sequence: TGTGCCAGCAGTGAATTGGGGTGGAAGCCCCAGCATTTT.

In this sample, this clone turned up once. The rearrangement joins TRBV29-1 to TRBJ2-1, with D possibly being TRBD1 or TRBD2 (5 bases each). The CDR3 extends over 15 amino acids. Germline CDR1 is SQVTM and CDR2 is ANQGSEA. Trimming pared 0 bases from V and 7 bases from J, leaving 16 bases between. The CDR3 nucleotides are TGCAGCGTTGAAGATGGGTTTGGGGGAAAGAATGAGCAGTTCTTC. Its translation is CSVEDGFGGKNEQFF.

This rearrangement joins TRBV5-6 to TRBJ2-7; D gene unclear. The CDR3 contains 14 residues. Germline V gives CDR1 SGHDT, CDR2 YYEEEE. V was trimmed by 2 bases and J by 2 bases, leaving 11 bases between them. The CDR3 sequence is CASSLRTVTYEQYF. The CDR3, as DNA: TGTGCCAGCAGCTTAAGGACGGTTACCTACGAGCAGTACTTC.

This chain uses TRBV19 with TRBJ1-2; no clear D gene. Looked up from germline, CDR1 is LNHDA and CDR2 is SQIVND (reference sequence). This CDR3 has 16 residues. V lost 7 bases, J lost 4 bases, and 22 bases lay in between. The CDR3 spells CASKSEGPNPIYGYTF. DNA for the CDR3: TGTGCCAGTAAAAGCGAAGGACCGAACCCAATCTATGGCTACACCTTC.

This clone occurred once. J is TRBJ1-1 and V is TRBV19; TRBD1 might be the D (5 bases). Per the germline V gene, CDR1 is LNHDA and CDR2 is SQIVND (reference sequence). V lost 3 bases and J 3 bases, leaving 8 bases between the germline ends. The CDR3 spans 13 residues. In DNA form, the CDR3 reads TGTGCCAGTAGTATCTCCAGGGACACTGAAGCTTTCTTT. Residues: CASSISRDTEAFF.

The chain carries TRBV27 and TRBJ2-3, with 12 bases matching TRBD2. Germline V gives CDR1 MNHEY, CDR2 SMNVEV (reference sequence). The CDR3 spans 16 residues. V was clipped by 5 bases and J by 1 base; unmatched bases: 4. CDR3: CASSQTSGGRTDTQYF. CDR3 coding DNA: TGTGCCAGCAGTCAGACTAGCGGGGGACGCACAGATACGCAGTATTTT.

This clone was seen once. The chain links TRBV28 to TRBJ2-1; TRBD2 matches at 10 bases. Germline V gene data show CDR1 as MDHEN and CDR2 as SYDVKM. V was pared by 10 bases and J by 5 bases, with 11 bases of the junction left unmatched. There are 15 residues in the CDR3. The CDR3 loop is CATLEAGGGHNEQFF. The CDR3 coding sequence is TGTGCCACTCTCGAAGCGGGAGGGGGACACAATGAGCAGTTCTTC. Full variable domain (rest looked up from reference TRBV28 and TRBJ2-1): DVKVTQSSRYLVKRTGEKVFLECVQDMDHENMFWYRQDPGLGLRLIYFSYDVKMKEKGDIPEGYSVSREKKERFSLILESASTNQTSMYLCATLEAGGGHNEQFFGPGTRLTVL.

The genes are TRBV19 and TRBJ2-1, with 9 bases that match TRBD1. This CDR3 comprises 13 residues. Looked up from germline, CDR1 is LNHDA and CDR2 is SQIVND (reference sequence). Trimming took 8 bases from V and 11 from J; bases not matched to a gene: 10. The CDR3 protein is CASGTGSSPKQFF. CDR3 sequence (DNA): TGTGCCAGTGGGACAGGGAGTAGCCCAAAGCAGTTCTTC.

This rearrangement joins TRBV7-6 to TRBJ2-7; D remains ambiguous. Germline V lookup: CDR1 SGHVS, CDR2 FNYEAQ. The CDR3 contains 14 residues. V was pared by 2 bases and J by 2 bases, with 10 bases between. The CDR3 loop is CASSLQIGTYEQYF. The CDR3 DNA reads as TGTGCCAGCAGCTTACAAATTGGGACCTACGAGCAGTACTTC.

This sequence joins TRBV9 and TRBJ1-2; 7 positions match TRBD1. The CDR3 spans 15 residues. Looked up from germline, CDR1 is SGDLS and CDR2 is YYNGEE. Trimming at V came to 4 bases and at J to 4 bases, leaving 10 bases not matched to a gene. For the CDR3, the DNA is TGTGCCAGCAGCCCGCGGGACAGCTTCTCCTATGGCTACACCTTC. Its protein is CASSPRDSFSYGYTF.